The entry that follows covers one TCR beta chain sequence. This entry comes from a study of OX40 agonist ivuxolimab in advanced cancers. Using immunoSEQ multiplex PCR, the repertoire was profiled, and TCRdb retains in-frame clones only, with some absent. The repertoire holds some 87,000 clones, with more than 70% as singletons. Sampled blood was obtained at baseline, cycle 4 day 1, and cycle 7 day 1. V shed 2 bases and J shed 1 base, with 6 bases lying between them. Germline V gene lookup returns CDR1 GTSNPN and CDR2 SVGIG (reference sequence). The CDR3 is made up of 12 amino acids. The sequences come from CD4+ or CD8+ T cells sorted from blood, collected in a trial of the OX40 agonist ivuxolimab. The chain joins TRBV30 to TRBJ2-7; tentative D call: TRBD1 (5 bases). This clonotype was sampled from an adult with an advanced solid tumor such as melanoma, head and neck, liver or kidney cancer. This chain's CDR3 is CAWSQGSYEQYF. In DNA, the CDR3 is TGTGCCTGGAGTCAGGGTTCCTACGAGCAGTACTTC.